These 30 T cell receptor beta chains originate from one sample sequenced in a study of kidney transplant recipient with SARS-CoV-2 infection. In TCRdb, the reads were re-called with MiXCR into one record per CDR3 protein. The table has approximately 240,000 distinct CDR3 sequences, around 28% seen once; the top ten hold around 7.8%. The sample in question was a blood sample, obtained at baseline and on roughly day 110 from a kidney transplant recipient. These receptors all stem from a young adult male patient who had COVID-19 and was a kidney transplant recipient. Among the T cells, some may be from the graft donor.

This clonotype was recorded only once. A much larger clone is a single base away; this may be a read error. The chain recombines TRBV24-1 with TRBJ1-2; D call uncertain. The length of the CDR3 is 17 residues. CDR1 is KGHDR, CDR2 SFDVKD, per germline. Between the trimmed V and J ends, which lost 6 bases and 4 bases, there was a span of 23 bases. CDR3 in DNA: TGTGCCACCAGTAACATCGCTAGTACCAGAAAGACCTATGGCTACACCTTC. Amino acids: CATSNIASTRKTYGYTF.

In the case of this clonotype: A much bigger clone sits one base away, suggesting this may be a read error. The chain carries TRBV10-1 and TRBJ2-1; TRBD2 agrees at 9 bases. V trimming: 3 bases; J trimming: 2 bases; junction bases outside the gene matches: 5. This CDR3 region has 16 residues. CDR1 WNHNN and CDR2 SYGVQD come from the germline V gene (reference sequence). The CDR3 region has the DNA TGCGCCAGCAGTGAAGGAAGCGGGAGGCCCTACAATGAGCAGTTCTTC. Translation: CASSEGSGRPYNEQFF.

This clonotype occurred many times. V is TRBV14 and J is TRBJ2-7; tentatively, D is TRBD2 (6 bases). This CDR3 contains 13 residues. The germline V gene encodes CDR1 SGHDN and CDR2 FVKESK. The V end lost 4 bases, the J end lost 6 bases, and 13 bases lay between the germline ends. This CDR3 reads CASSLGGRGEQYF. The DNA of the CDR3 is TGTGCCAGCAGCCTCGGGGGACGGGGCGAGCAGTACTTC. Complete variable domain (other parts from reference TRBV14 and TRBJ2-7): EAGVTQFPSHSVIEKGQTVTLRCDPISGHDNLYWYRRVMGKEIKFLLHFVKESKQDESGMPNNRFLAERTGGTYSTLKVQPAELEDSGVYFCASSLGGRGEQYFGPGTRLTVT.

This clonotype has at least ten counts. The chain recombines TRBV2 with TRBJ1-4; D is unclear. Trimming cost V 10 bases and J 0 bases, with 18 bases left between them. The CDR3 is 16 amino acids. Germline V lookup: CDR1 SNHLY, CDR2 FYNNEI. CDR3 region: CATREGGYATNEKLFF. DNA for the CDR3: TGTGCCACCCGAGAAGGCGGATATGCAACTAATGAAAAACTGTTTTTT.

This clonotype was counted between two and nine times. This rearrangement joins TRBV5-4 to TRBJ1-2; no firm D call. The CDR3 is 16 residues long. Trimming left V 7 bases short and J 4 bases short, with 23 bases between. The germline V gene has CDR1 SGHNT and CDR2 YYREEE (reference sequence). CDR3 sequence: CASGHCVPGKTYGYTF. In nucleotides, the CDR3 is TGTGCCAGCGGGCATTGCGTACCAGGAAAGACCTATGGCTACACCTTC.

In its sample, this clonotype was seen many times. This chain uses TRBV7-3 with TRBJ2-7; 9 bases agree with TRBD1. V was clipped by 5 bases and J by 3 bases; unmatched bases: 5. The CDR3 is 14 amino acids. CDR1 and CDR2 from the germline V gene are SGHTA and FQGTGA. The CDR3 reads CASSAGQGNYEQYF. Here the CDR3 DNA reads TGTGCCAGCAGCGCCGGACAGGGGAACTACGAGCAGTACTTC.

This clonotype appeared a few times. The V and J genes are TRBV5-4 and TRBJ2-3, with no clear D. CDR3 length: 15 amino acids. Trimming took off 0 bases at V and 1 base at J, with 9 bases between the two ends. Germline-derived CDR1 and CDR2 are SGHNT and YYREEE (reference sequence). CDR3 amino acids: CASSLDRGGTDTQYF. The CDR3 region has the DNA TGTGCCAGCAGCTTGGACCGCGGCGGCACAGATACGCAGTATTTT. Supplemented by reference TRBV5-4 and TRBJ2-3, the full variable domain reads ETGVTQSPTHLIKTRGQQVTLRCSSQSGHNTVSWYQQALGQGPQFIFQYYREEENGRGNFPPRFSGLQFPNYSSELNVNALELDDSALYLCASSLDRGGTDTQYFGPGTRLTVL.

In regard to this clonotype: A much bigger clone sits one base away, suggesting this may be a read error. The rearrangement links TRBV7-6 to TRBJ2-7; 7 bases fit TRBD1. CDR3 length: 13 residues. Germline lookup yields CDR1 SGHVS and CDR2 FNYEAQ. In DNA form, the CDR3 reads TGTGCCAGCAGCCCCGACAGGGCTGACGAGCAGAACTTC. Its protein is CASSPDRADEQNF.

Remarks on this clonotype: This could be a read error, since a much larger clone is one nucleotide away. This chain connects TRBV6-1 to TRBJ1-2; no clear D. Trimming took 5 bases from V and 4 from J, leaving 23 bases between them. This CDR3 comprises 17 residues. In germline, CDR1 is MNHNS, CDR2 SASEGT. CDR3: CASSRRFSTRKTYGYTF. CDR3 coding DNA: TGTGCCAGCAGTCGGAGGTTCTCTACGCGAAAGACCTATGGCTACACCTTC.

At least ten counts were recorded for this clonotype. The CDR3 region has the DNA TGTGCCAGCAGCCCCGAGACAGGGGGCGGACGAGGCTACACCTTC. Translating gives CASSPETGGGRGYTF. The chain employs TRBV7-2 and TRBJ1-2; 10 bases are shared with TRBD1. Germline lookup yields CDR1 SGHTA and CDR2 FQGNSA. V was clipped by 5 bases and J by 8 bases; unmatched bases: 11. The length of the CDR3 is 15 residues. Full variable domain (rest looked up from reference TRBV7-2 and TRBJ1-2): GAGVSQSPSNKVTEKGKDVELRCDPISGHTALYWYRQSLGQGLEFLIYFQGNSAPDKSGLPSDRFSAERTGGSVSTLTIQRTQQEDSAVYLCASSPETGGGRGYTFGSGTRLTVV.

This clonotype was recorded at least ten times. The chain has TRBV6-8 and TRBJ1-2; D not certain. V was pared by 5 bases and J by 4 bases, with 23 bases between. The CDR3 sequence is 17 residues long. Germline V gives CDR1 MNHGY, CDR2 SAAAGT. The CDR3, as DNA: TGTGCCAGCAGTGTACAAGAACGCTCTAGAAAGACCTATGGCTACACCTTC. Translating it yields CASSVQERSRKTYGYTF.

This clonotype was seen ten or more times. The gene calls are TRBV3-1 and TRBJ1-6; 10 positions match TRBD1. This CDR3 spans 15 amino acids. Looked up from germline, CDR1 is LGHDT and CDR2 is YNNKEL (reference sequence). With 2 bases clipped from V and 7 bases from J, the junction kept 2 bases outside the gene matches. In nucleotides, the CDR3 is TGTGCCAGCAGCCAACGGACAGGGGGGAATTCACCCCTCCACTTT. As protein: CASSQRTGGNSPLHF.

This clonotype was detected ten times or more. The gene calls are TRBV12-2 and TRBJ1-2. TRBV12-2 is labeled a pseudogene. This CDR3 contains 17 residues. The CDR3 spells CASRFGETPRKTYGYTF. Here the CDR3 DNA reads TGTGCAAGTCGCTTCGGGGAGACTCCACGAAAGACCTATGGCTACACCTTC.

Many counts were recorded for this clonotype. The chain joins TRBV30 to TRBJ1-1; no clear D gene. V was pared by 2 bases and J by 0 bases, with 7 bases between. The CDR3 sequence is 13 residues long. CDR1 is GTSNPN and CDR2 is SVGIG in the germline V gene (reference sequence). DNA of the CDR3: TGTGCCTGGAGTACCGGATTGAACACTGAAGCTTTCTTT. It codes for CAWSTGLNTEAFF.

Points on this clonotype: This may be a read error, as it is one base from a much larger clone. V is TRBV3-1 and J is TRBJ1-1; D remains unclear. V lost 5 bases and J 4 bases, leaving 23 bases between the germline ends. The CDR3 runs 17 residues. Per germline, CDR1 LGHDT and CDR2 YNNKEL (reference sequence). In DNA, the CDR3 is TGTGCCAGCAGCTATAGTCATCCCATTTCAATTTGCACTGAAGCTTTCTTT. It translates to CASSYSHPISICTEAFF.

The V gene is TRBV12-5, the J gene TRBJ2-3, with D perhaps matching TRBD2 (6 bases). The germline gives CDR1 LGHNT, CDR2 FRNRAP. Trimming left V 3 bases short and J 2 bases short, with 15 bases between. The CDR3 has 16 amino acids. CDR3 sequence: CASGFTRLGYTDTQYF. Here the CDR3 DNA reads TGTGCTAGTGGTTTTACGCGACTAGGGTACACAGATACGCAGTATTTT.

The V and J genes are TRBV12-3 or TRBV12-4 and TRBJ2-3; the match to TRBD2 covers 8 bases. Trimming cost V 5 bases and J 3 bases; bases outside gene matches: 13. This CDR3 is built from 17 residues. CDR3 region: CASSPFSSGSPTDTQYF. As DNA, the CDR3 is TGTGCCAGCAGTCCTTTCAGCAGCGGGAGCCCTACAGATACGCAGTATTTT.

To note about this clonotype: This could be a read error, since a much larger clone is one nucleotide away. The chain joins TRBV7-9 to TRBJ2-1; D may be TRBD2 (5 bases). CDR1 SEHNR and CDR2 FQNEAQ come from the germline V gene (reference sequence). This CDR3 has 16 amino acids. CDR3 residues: CTSSLVRVSSYNEQFF. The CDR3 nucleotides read TGTACCAGCAGCTTAGTGCGGGTGAGCTCCTACAATGAGCAGTTCTTC.

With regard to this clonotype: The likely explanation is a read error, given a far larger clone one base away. CDR3 DNA sequence: TGTGCCAGCAGTTACCAGAGGTCCCTCCTCTATTCTCGCGGCTACACCTTC. This codes for CASSYQRSLLYSRGYTF. V gene TRBV6-5 combines with J gene TRBJ2-4; D uncertain. The J call may not be correct, given that the DNA end is closer to TRBJ1-2. Germline V gene lookup returns CDR1 MNHEY and CDR2 SVGAGI. The CDR3 covers 17 residues.

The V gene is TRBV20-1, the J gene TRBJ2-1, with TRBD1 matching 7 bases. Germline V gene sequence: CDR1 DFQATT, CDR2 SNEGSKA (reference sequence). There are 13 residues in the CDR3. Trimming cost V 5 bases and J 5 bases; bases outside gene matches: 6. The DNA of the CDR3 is TGCAGTGCTGGAACAGGGGTACACAATGAGCAGTTCTTC. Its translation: CSAGTGVHNEQFF.

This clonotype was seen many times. CDR3 nucleotides: TGTGCCAGCAGCCCTAGGACAGGGGAGACCCAGTACTTC. It specifies CASSPRTGETQYF. The chain couples TRBV11-3 to TRBJ2-5; 8 bases map to TRBD1. The J segment lost 5 bases and the V segment lost 5 bases, leaving 4 bases of the junction unmatched. Germline values: CDR1 SGHNT, CDR2 YENEEA. The CDR3 sequence is 13 residues long.

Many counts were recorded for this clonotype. CDR3 residues: CAWWPSRYRKTYGYTF. The CDR3, as DNA: TGTGCCTGGTGGCCCTCGCGTTATAGAAAGACCTATGGCTACACCTTC. The chain links TRBV30 to TRBJ1-2; no clear D. The V and J ends lost 5 bases and 4 bases respectively, with 23 bases between them. The CDR3 has 16 amino acids. Germline V lookup: CDR1 GTSNPN, CDR2 SVGIG (reference sequence).

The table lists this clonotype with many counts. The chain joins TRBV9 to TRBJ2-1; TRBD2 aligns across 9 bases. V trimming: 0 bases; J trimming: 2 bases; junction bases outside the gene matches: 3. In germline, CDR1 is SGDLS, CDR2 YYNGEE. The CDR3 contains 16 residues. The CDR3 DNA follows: TGTGCCAGCAGCGTAGACGGCGGGAGGGCCTACAATGAGCAGTTCTTC. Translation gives CASSVDGGRAYNEQFF. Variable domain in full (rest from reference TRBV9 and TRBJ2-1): DSGVTQTPKHLITATGQRVTLRCSPRSGDLSVYWYQQSLDQGLQFLIQYYNGEERAKGNILERFSAQQFPDLHSELNLSSLELGDSALYFCASSVDGGRAYNEQFFGPGTRLTVL.

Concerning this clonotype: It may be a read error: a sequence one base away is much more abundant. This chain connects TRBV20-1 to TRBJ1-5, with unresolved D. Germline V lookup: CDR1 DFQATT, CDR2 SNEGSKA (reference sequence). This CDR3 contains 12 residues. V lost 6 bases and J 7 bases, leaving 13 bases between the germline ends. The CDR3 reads CSARGALQPQHF. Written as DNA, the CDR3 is TGCAGTGCCCGAGGTGCGTTGCAGCCCCAGCATTTT.

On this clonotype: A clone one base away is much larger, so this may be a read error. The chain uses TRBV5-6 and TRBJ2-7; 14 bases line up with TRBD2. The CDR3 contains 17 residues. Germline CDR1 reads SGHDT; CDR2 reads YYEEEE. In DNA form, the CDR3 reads TGTGCCAACAGCCTGGCCCTGGGGACTAGCGGGAGTTACGAGCAGTACTTC. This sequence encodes CANSLALGTSGSYEQYF. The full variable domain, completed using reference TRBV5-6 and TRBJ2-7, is DAGVTQSPTHLIKTRGQQVTLRCSPKSGHDTVSWYQQALGQGPQFIFQYYEEEERQRGNFPDRFSGHQFPNYSSELNVNALLLGDSALYLCANSLALGTSGSYEQYFGPGTRLTVT.

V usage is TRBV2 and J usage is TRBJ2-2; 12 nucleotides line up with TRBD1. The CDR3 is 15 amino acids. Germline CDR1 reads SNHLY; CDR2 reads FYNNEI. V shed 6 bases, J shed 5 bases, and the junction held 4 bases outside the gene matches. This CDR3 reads CASRRDRGLTGELFF. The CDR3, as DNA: TGTGCCAGCAGGAGGGACAGGGGGCTTACCGGGGAGCTGTTTTTT.

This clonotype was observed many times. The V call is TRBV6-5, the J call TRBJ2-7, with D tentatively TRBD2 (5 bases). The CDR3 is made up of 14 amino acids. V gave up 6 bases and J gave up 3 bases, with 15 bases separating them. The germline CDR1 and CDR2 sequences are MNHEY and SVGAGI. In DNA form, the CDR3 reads TGTGCCAGCAGGGTGACTCCGGGAAGCTACGAGCAGTACTTC. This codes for CASRVTPGSYEQYF.

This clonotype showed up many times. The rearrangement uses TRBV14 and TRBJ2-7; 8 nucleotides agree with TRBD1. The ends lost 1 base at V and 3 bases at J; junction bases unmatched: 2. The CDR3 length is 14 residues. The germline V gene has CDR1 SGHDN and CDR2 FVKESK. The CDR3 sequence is CASSQGTGFYEQYF. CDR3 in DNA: TGTGCCAGCAGCCAAGGGACAGGGTTCTACGAGCAGTACTTC.

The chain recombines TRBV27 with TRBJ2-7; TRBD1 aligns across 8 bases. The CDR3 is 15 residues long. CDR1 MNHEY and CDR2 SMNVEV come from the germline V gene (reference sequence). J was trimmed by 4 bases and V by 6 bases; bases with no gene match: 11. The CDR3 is CASSPRSTGDYEQYF. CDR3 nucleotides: TGTGCCAGCAGCCCCCGATCGACAGGGGATTACGAGCAGTACTTC.

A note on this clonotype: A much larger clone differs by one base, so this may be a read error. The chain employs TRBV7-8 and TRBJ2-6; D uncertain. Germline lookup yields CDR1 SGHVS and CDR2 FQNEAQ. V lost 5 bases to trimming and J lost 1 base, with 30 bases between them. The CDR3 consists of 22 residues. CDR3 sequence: CASSLTSEAGRLDWSGANVLTF. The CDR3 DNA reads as TGTGCCAGCAGCCTAACTTCAGAGGCAGGAAGGCTTGACTGGTCTGGGGCCAACGTCCTGACTTTC. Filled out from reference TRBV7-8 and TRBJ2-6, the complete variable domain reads GAGVSQSPRYKVAKRGQDVALRCDPISGHVSLFWYQQALGQGPEFLTYFQNEAQLDKSGLPSDRFFAERPEGSVSTLKIQRTQQEDSAVYLCASSLTSEAGRLDWSGANVLTFGAGSRLTVL.